This TCR beta chain was identified in a study of blood T cells in healthy people across ages. General observations from the study: The study found more naive CD4+ cells and higher diversity in long-lived than aged donors.

A second roughly 6 to 11 cycle PCR used barcoded and J-beta primers. MiXCR, applied by TCRdb to the 5' RACE reads, yields one record per CDR3 protein. The sample lists 800,000 to 900,000 distinct CDR3 sequences; 60% to 80% were seen once. The CDR3 extends over 18 amino acids. V was pared by 6 bases and J by 3 bases, with 24 bases between. In germline, CDR1 is MRHNA, CDR2 SNTAGT. On this clonotype: The target antigen is unknown.

V usage is TRBV6-4 and J usage is TRBJ1-5, with D possibly matching TRBD1 (5 bases). This sequence was found in a man aged 25 to 45 in good health. The material sequenced was blood. As DNA, the CDR3 is TGTGCCAGCAGACCGGGACGAGCCGCCCCCTGGGACAATCAGCCCCAGCATTTT. It is translated as CASRPGRAAPWDNQPQHF.